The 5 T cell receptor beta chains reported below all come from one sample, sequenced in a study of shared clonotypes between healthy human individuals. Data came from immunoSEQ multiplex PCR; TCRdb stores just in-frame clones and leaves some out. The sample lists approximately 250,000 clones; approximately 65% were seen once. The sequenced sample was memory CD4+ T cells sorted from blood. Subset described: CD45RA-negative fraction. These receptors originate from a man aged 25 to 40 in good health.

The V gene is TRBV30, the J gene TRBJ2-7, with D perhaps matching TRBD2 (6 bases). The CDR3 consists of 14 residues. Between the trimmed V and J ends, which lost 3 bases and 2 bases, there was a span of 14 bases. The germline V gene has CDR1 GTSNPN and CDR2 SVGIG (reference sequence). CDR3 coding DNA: TGTGCCTGGAGCACCCTCGGGGGAACCTACGAGCAGTACTTC. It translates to CAWSTLGGTYEQYF.

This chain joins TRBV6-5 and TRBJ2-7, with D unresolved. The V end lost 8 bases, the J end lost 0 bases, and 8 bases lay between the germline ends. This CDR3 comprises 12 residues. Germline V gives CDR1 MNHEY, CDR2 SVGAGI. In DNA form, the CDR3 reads TGTGCCAGCCAACGTACCTCCTACGAGCAGTACTTC. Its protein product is CASQRTSYEQYF.

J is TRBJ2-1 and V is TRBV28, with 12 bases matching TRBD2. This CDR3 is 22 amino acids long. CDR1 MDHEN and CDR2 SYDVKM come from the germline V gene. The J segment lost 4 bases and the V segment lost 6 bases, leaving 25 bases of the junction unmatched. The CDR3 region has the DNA TGTGCCAGCAGCTTTGACCTATTCCAGGGGGCTCCTAGCGGGAGGGTTTACAATGAGCAGTTCTTC. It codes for CASSFDLFQGAPSGRVYNEQFF.

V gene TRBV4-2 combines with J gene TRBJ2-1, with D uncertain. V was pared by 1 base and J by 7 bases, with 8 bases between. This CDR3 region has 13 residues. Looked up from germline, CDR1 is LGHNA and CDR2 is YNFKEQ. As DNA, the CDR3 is TGTGCCAGCAGCCAAGGGTCCCAAAATGAGCAGTTCTTC. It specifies CASSQGSQNEQFF.

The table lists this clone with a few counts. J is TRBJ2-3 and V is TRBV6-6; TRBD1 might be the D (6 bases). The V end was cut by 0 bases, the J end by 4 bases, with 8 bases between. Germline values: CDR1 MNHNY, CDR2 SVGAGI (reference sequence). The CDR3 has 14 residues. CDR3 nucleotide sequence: TGTGCCAGCAGTTACTCGGACAGCGCAGATACGCAGTATTTT. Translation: CASSYSDSADTQYF.